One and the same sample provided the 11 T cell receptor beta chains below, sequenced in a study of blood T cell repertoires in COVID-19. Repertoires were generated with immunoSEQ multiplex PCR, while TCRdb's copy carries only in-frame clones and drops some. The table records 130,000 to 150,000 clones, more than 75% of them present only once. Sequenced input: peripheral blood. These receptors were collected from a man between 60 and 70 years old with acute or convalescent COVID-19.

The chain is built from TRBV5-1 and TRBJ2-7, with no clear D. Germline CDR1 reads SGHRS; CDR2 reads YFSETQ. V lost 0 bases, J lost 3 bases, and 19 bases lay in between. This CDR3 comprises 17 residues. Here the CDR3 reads CASSLGLVPSSYYEQYF. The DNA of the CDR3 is TGCGCCAGCAGCTTGGGTTTGGTACCCTCAAGCTACTACGAGCAGTACTTC.

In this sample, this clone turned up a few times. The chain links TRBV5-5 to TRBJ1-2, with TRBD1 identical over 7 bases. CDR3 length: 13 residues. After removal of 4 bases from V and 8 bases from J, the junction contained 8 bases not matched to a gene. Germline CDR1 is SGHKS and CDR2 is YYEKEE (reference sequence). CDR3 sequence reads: CASSQRGTEGYTF. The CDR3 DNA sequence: TGTGCCAGCAGCCAACGAGGGACAGAAGGCTACACCTTC.

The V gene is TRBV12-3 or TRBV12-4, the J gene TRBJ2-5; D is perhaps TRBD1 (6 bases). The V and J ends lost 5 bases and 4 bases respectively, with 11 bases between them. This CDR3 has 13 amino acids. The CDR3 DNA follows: TGTGCCAGCAGTCTTAGACAGGCAGAGACCCAGTACTTC. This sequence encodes CASSLRQAETQYF.

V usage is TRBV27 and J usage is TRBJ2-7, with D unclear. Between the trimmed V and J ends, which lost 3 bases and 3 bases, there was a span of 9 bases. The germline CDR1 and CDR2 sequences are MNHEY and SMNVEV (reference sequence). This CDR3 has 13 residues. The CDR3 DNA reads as TGTGCCAGCAGTTTGACAACCAACTACGAGCAGTACTTC. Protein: CASSLTTNYEQYF.

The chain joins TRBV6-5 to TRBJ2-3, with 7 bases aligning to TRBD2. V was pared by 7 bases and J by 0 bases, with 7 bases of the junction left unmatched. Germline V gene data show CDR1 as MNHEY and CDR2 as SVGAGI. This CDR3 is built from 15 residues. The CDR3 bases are TGTGCCAGCACCACCGGGGGACTAAGCACAGATACGCAGTATTTT. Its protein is CASTTGGLSTDTQYF.

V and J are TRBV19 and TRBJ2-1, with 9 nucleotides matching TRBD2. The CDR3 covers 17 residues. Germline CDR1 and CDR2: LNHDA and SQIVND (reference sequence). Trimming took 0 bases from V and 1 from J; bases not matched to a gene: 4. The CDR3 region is CASSIEGGRGSYNEQFF. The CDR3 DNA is TGTGCCAGTAGTATAGAGGGCGGGAGGGGGTCCTACAATGAGCAGTTCTTC.

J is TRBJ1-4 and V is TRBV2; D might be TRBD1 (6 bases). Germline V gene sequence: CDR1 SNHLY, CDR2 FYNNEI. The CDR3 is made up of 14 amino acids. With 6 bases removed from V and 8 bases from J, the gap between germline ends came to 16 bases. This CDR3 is CASRDGTQIEKLFF. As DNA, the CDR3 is TGTGCCAGCAGGGATGGGACACAGATAGAAAAACTGTTTTTT.

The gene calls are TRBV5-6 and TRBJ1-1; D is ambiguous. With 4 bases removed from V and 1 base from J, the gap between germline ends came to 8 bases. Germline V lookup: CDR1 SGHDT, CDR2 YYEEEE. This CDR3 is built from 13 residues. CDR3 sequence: CASSQRQNTEAFF. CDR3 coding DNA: TGTGCCAGCAGCCAAAGACAGAACACTGAAGCTTTCTTT.

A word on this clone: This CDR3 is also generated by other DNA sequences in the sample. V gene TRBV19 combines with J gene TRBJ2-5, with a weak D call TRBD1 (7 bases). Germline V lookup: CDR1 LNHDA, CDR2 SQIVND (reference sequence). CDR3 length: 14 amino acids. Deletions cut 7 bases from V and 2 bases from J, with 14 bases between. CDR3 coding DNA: TGTGCCAGTAACGGGGGCAGGGGGCAAGAGACCCAGTACTTC. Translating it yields CASNGGRGQETQYF.

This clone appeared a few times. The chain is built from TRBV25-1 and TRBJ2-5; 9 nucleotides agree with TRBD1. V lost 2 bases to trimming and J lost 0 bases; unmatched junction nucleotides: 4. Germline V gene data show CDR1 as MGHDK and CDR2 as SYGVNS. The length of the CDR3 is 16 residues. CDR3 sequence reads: CASSEGDREYQETQYF. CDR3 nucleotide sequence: TGTGCCAGCAGTGAAGGGGACAGGGAGTACCAAGAGACCCAGTACTTC.

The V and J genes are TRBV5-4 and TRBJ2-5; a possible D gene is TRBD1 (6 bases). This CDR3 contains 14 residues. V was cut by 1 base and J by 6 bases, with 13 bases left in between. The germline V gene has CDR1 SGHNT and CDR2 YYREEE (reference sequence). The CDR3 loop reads CASSLQGRKKTQYF. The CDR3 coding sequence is TGTGCCAGCAGCTTGCAGGGGCGGAAAAAGACCCAGTACTTC.